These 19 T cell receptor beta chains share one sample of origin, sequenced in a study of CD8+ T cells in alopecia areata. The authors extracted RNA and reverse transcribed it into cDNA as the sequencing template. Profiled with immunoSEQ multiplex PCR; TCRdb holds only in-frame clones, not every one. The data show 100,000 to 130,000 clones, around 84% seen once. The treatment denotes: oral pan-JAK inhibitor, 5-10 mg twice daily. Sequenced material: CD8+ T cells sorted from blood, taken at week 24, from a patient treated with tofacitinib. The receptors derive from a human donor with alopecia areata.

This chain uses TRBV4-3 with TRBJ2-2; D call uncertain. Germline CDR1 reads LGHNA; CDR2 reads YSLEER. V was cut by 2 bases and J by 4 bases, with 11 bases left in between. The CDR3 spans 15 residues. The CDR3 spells CASSQSAFTTGELFF. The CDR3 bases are TGCGCCAGCAGCCAATCCGCCTTTACCACCGGGGAGCTGTTTTTT.

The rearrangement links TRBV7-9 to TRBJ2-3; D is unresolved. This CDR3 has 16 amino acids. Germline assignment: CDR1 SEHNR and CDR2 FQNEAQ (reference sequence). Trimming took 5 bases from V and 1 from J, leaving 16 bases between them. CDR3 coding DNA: TGTGCCAGCAGCCCCCGTTTCGGTGGTCGCACAGATACGCAGTATTTT. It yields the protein CASSPRFGGRTDTQYF.

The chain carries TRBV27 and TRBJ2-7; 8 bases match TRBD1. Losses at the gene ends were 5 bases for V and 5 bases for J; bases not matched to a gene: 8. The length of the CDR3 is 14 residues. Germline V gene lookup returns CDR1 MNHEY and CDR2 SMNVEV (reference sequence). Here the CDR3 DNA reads TGTGCCAGCAGTCAGACGACAGGGGTCCACGAGCAGTACTTC. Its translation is CASSQTTGVHEQYF.

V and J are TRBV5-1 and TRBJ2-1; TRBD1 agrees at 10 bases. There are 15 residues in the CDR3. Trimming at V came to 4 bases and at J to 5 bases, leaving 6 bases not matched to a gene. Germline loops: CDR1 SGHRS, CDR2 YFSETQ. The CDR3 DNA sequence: TGCGCCAGCAGCCCCCCCGGGACAGGGGACAATGAGCAGTTCTTC. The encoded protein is CASSPPGTGDNEQFF.

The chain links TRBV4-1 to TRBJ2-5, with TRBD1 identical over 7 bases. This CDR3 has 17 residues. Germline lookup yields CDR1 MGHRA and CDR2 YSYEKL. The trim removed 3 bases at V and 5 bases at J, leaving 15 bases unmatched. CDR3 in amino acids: CASSHRRDSPGRETQYF. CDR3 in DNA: TGCGCCAGCAGCCATCGCCGGGACAGCCCAGGTCGGGAGACCCAGTACTTC.

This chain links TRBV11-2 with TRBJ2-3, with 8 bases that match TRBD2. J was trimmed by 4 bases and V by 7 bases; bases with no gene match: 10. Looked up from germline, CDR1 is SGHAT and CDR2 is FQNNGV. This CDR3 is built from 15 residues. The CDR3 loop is CASNTYPSGPDTQYF. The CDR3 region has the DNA TGTGCCAGCAACACATACCCTAGCGGGCCAGATACGCAGTATTTT.

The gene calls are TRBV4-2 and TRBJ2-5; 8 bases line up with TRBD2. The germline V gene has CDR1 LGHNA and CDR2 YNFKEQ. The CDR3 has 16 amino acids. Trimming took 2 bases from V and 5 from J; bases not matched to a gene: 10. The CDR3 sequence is CASSQFRRGGQETQYF. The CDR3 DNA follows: TGTGCCAGCAGCCAATTTAGACGGGGGGGCCAGGAGACCCAGTACTTC.

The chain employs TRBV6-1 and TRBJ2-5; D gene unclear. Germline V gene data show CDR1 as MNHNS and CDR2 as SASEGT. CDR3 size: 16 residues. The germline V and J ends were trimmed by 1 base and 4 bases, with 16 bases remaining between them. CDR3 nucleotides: TGTGCCAGCAGTGAAGAGGCCCCTCCTCCCCCAGAGACCCAGTACTTC. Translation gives CASSEEAPPPPETQYF.

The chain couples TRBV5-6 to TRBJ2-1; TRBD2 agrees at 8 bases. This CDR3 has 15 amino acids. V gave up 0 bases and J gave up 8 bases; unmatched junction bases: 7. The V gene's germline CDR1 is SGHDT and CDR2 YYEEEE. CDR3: CASSLVAGGWDEQFF. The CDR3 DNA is TGTGCCAGCAGCTTGGTTGCGGGGGGCTGGGATGAGCAGTTCTTC. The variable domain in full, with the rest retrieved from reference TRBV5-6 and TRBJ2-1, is DAGVTQSPTHLIKTRGQQVTLRCSPKSGHDTVSWYQQALGQGPQFIFQYYEEEERQRGNFPDRFSGHQFPNYSSELNVNALLLGDSALYLCASSLVAGGWDEQFFGPGTRLTVL.

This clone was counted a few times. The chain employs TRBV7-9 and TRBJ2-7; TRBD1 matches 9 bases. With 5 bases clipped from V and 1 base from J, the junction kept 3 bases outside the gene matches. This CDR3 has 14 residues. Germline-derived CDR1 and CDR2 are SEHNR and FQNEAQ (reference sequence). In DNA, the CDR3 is TGTGCCAGCAGCCCCGGGACAGGGTCCTACGAGCAGTACTTC. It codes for CASSPGTGSYEQYF.

CDR3 region: CASSYPGDRGYEQYF. In DNA, the CDR3 is TGTGCCAGCAGCTACCCCGGGGACAGGGGATACGAGCAGTACTTC. The J gene is TRBJ2-7, the V gene TRBV7-9, with TRBD1 matching 10 bases. The CDR3 totals 15 residues. V lost 4 bases and J lost 4; bases outside the gene matches: 7. Germline V lookup: CDR1 SEHNR, CDR2 FQNEAQ (reference sequence).

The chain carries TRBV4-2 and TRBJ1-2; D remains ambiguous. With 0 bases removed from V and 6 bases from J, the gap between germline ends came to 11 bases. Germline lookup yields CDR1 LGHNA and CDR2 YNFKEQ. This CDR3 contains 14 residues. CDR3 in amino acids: CASSQDVRNDGYTF. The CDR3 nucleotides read TGTGCCAGCAGCCAAGATGTCCGGAACGATGGCTACACCTTC.

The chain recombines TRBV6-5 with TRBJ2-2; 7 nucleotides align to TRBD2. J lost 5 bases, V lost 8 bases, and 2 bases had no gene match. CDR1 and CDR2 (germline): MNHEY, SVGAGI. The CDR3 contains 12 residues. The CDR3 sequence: CASERGTGELFF. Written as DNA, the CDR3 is TGTGCCAGCGAGCGGGGAACCGGGGAGCTGTTTTTT.

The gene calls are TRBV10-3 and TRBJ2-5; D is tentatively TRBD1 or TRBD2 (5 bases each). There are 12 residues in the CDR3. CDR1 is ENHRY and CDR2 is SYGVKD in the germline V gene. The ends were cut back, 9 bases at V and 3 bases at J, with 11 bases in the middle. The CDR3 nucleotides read TGTGCCATAGTGGGGGTGGAAGAGACCCAGTACTTC. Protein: CAIVGVEETQYF.

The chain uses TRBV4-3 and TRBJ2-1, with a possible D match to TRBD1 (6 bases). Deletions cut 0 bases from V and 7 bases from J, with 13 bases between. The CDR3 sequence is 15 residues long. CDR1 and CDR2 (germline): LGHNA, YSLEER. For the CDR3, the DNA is TGCGCCAGCAGCCAAGAGATCTGGGGGCGAAATGAGCAGTTCTTC. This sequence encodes CASSQEIWGRNEQFF.

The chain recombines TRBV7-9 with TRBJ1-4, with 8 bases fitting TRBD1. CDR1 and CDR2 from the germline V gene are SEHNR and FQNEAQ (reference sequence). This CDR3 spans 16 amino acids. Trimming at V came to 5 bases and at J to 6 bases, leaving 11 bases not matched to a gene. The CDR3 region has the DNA TGTGCCAGCAGCGACCGTCTGGGACAGGCGGATGAAAAACTGTTTTTT. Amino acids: CASSDRLGQADEKLFF. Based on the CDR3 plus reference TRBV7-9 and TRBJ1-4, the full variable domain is DTGVSQNPRHKITKRGQNVTFRCDPISEHNRLYWYRQTLGQGPEFLTYFQNEAQLEKSRLLSDRFSAERPKGSFSTLEIQRTEQGDSAMYLCASSDRLGQADEKLFFGSGTQLSVL.

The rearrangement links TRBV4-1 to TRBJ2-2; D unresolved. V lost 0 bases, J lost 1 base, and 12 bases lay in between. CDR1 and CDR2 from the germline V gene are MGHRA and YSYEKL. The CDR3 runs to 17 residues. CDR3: CASSQDEIALNTGELFF. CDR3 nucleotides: TGCGCCAGCAGCCAAGATGAGATAGCCCTGAACACCGGGGAGCTGTTTTTT.

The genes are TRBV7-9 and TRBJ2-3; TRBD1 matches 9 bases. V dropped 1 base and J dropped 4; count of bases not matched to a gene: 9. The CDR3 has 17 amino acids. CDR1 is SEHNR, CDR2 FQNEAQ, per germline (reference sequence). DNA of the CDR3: TGTGCCAGCAGCTTAGTAGCCGGGACAGGGTTCGCAGATACGCAGTATTTT. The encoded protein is CASSLVAGTGFADTQYF. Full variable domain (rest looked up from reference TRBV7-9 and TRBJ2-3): DTGVSQNPRHKITKRGQNVTFRCDPISEHNRLYWYRQTLGQGPEFLTYFQNEAQLEKSRLLSDRFSAERPKGSFSTLEIQRTEQGDSAMYLCASSLVAGTGFADTQYFGPGTRLTVL.

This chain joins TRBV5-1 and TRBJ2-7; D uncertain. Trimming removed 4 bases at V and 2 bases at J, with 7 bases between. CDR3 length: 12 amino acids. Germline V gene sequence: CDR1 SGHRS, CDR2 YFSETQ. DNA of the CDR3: TGCGCCAGCAGCCTCAACACCTACGAGCAGTACTTC. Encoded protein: CASSLNTYEQYF.